This TCR beta chain was obtained from a study of identical twins (dated by TCRdb to about 2016). About the study as a whole: TCR alpha and beta repertoires from monozygotic twins, unrelated adults of various ages and cord blood were deep-sequenced to test whether fetal clonotypes persist. Replicate twin experiments were performed at different times using different library preparation protocols to rule out contamination.

Libraries were constructed by 5' RACE. The data were produced on an Illumina HiSeq 2000. A universal primer binding site was introduced by template switching, and a unique molecular identifier was present in the final cDNA, enabling accurate counting of TCR cDNA molecules. First-strand cDNA for TCR alpha and beta chains was synthesized from specific primers in the conserved constant-segment region. To control for contamination, every cDNA library carried two barcodes: a SMART-Mk sample barcode plus Illumina barcodes. Two successive PCR steps introduced TruSeq adapter sequences along with Illumina sample barcodes. The Illumina HiSeq platform was used with custom primers to sequence TCR alpha and beta cDNA libraries. Per the authors' processing: Unique molecular identifiers were extracted from raw reads with MiGEC, and CDR3 positions were determined with MiXCR. Recombination models were inferred per individual with the repgenHMM and IGoR tools using an EM algorithm. The analysis of shared clonotypes was done with the tcR package in R, with sharing normalized by the product of cloneset sizes. To study raw recombination free of thymic and clonal selection effects, out-of-frame nonproductive sequences were analyzed. TCRdb reran the public reads through fastp at Q25 and MiXCR, keeping productive beta chains. Each entry is one CDR3 protein sequence, shown with its most common DNA and genes. The V and J calls and clone size come from TCRdb's table, not from the authors' own analysis. In all, the sample holds about 460,000 distinct CDR3 sequences, and more than 13% of those were seen once. The leading ten clones occupy over 0.5% of the sample.

Paper-wide results and their limitations: In beta out-of-frame sequences, excess twin sharing was weaker, because having fewer shared sequences lowered the signal-to-noise ratio. Compared with coincidental sharing between unrelated individuals, out-of-frame TCR alpha sequences shared between twins showed an excess of sequences with low generation probability. Invariant T cells such as MAIT and iNKT could partly confound zero-insertion analyses, though diverse VJ usage argued against this for most clonotypes. Abundant cord blood beta clonotypes carried fewer insertions; young adult naive repertoires showed a weaker similar trend, while memory repertoires showed none. In monozygotic twins, recombination models systematically underestimated out-of-frame TCR alpha sharing, but the models matched the sharing seen between unrelated individuals. Because the same donors could not be followed over many years, the conclusions depended on cross-sectional statistical analysis.

This clonotype was seen only a few times. No antigen is known for it. Base qualities are not recorded, but no much larger clone differs from it by a single base. Every donor in the study was a healthy Caucasian. Three pairs of female monozygotic twins, all aged roughly 18 to 29 years, were included in the twin cohort. CD4+ and CD8+ T cell populations were isolated with positive isolation kits from Invitrogen. Measured from the cysteine to the phenylalanine, the CDR3 is 16 residues long. Only the CDR3 part of the read is kept: 48 bases, read in frame from the first base. Reading the germline V gene gives CDR1 SGHTA and CDR2 FQGNSA. A distance of 12 bases separates the germline ends of V and J, which lose 0 bases and 2 bases respectively. This sample also belongs to another study, concerning yellow fever vaccine responses in identical twins. The second study reports: The T cell response to vaccination in identical twins was reported by the authors to appear partly convergent and partly personalized. In the study, vaccine-responding T cell clones were precisely tracked in identical twins.

This sequence uses TRBV7-2 and TRBJ2-3; no confident D gene assignment can be made. This sequence was found in a woman under 30 in good health. The sequenced sample consisted of CD4+ T cells sorted from blood. The nucleotide sequence reads as follows: TGTGCCAGCAGCTTAGCCCCGGACCAAACCACAGATACGCAGTATTTT. Translated, this gives CASSLAPDQTTDTQYF.